This T cell receptor beta chain was sequenced during a study of blood T cell repertoires in COVID-19. Across the whole study: Whether acute or convalescent, the COVID-19 samples came from the United States, Italy and Spain.

Germline V CDR1 and CDR2: SGHDN, FVKESK. CDR3 length: 16 residues. V lost 3 bases to trimming and J lost 6 bases, with 21 bases between them. Original data processing: Reference gene primers were amplified, and this amplification served to estimate nucleated cell counts. TCRdb's copy holds only in-frame clones and misses some; the assay was immunoSEQ multiplex PCR. V, J and clone size reflect that table, while D and trimming were determined from the DNA. The sample consists of roughly 460,000 clones, over 85% of them appearing once. The J gene is TRBJ2-7, the V gene TRBV14, with D possibly matching TRBD2 (6 bases). The sequence came from a man younger than 35 with COVID-19, enrolled during active disease. The sample comprised peripheral blood. CDR3 DNA: TGTGCCAGCAGCCACCGGGAAGGGACCGGAGGGATCGAGCAGTACTTC. Its translation is CASSHREGTGGIEQYF.